The 26 T cell receptor beta chains presented below share a single source sample, sequenced in a study of vaccination effects on CD4 cells after COVID-19. Data came from immunoSEQ multiplex PCR; TCRdb stores just in-frame clones and leaves some out. The table lists fewer than 35,000 clones, more than 60% of them singletons. The antigens of these receptors remain unknown. Sequencing in the ViraFEST assay came after antigen-specific CD4+ T cells had been expanded with viral peptide pools, which were used to stimulate PBMC. Between days 9 and 10 of culture, CD4+ T cells were separated out. PCR showed that the person got SARS-CoV-2 infection at some point between March and December 2020. The sequencing here drew on CD4+ T cells from PBMCs cultured with a peptide pool, taken before COVID-19 vaccination. Receptor source: a human donor who had a prior SARS-CoV-2 infection.

The chain joins TRBV5-1 to TRBJ2-7; possibly TRBD2 for D (6 bases). V lost 4 bases, J lost 3 bases, and 14 bases lay in between. Germline CDR1 is SGHRS and CDR2 is YFSETQ. CDR3 length: 14 amino acids. This chain's CDR3 is CASSQDYLYYEQYF. The CDR3, as DNA: TGCGCCAGCAGCCAGGACTACCTCTACTACGAGCAGTACTTC.

The chain has TRBV5-6 and TRBJ2-5; TRBD1 agrees at 7 bases. Trimming removed 4 bases from V and 5 bases from J; junction bases left unmatched: 5. The V gene's germline CDR1 is SGHDT and CDR2 YYEEEE. This CDR3 comprises 13 residues. The CDR3 sequence: CASSQQGWETQYF. The CDR3 DNA reads as TGTGCCAGCAGCCAACAGGGGTGGGAGACCCAGTACTTC.

CDR3 sequence reads: CASSLYDRSAYEQYF. In DNA form, the CDR3 reads TGTGCCAGCAGCTTGTACGACAGGTCAGCCTACGAGCAGTACTTC. This chain links TRBV5-6 with TRBJ2-7; perhaps TRBD1 as D (6 bases). The CDR3 has 15 amino acids. Trimming took off 1 base at V and 2 bases at J, with 13 bases between the two ends. Germline V CDR1 and CDR2: SGHDT, YYEEEE. The complete variable domain, with remaining parts taken from reference TRBV5-6 and TRBJ2-7, reads DAGVTQSPTHLIKTRGQQVTLRCSPKSGHDTVSWYQQALGQGPQFIFQYYEEEERQRGNFPDRFSGHQFPNYSSELNVNALLLGDSALYLCASSLYDRSAYEQYFGPGTRLTVT.

V gene TRBV30 combines with J gene TRBJ1-6, with 7 nucleotides matching TRBD1. V lost 1 base and J lost 8; bases outside the gene matches: 5. This CDR3 is 14 amino acids long. CDR1 and CDR2 (germline): GTSNPN, SVGIG (reference sequence). DNA of the CDR3: TGTGCCTGGAGTGAGGACAGGTGGGATTCACCCCTCCACTTT. It translates to CAWSEDRWDSPLHF. Complete variable domain (other parts from reference TRBV30 and TRBJ1-6): SQTIHQWPATLVQPVGSPLSLECTVEGTSNPNLYWYRQAAGRGLQLLFYSVGIGQISSEVPQNLSASRPQDRQFILSSKKLLLSDSGFYLCAWSEDRWDSPLHFGNGTRLTVT.

This clone was seen more than once but under ten times. The chain recombines TRBV4-3 with TRBJ2-2; 8 nucleotides agree with TRBD2. The length of the CDR3 is 17 residues. Germline lookup yields CDR1 LGHNA and CDR2 YSLEER. After removal of 0 bases from V and 4 bases from J, the junction contained 7 bases not matched to a gene. CDR3 sequence reads: CASSQESGGQATGELFF. Written as DNA, the CDR3 is TGCGCCAGCAGCCAAGAGTCGGGGGGGCAGGCCACCGGGGAGCTGTTTTTT.

The genes are TRBV27 and TRBJ2-1; 11 bases line up with TRBD2. V gave up 2 bases and J gave up 1 base; unmatched junction bases: 7. The length of the CDR3 is 18 residues. Germline V gene data show CDR1 as MNHEY and CDR2 as SMNVEV (reference sequence). The DNA for the CDR3 is TGTGCCAGCAGTTTAGATTCCCTAGCGGGAGGATCCTACAATGAGCAGTTCTTC. This encodes CASSLDSLAGGSYNEQFF.

A few counts support this clone. This chain connects TRBV7-8 to TRBJ1-6; D is perhaps TRBD1 (6 bases). V was cut by 1 base and J by 10 bases, with 14 bases left in between. Germline V CDR1 and CDR2: SGHVS, FQNEAQ. The CDR3 contains 15 residues. The CDR3 DNA is TGTGCCAGCAGCTTAGGAGGGGGGTTTGGGTCACCCCTCCACTTT. It codes for CASSLGGGFGSPLHF.

The chain carries TRBV10-3 and TRBJ2-3; no firm D call. Germline CDR1 and CDR2: ENHRY and SYGVKD. The CDR3 length is 16 residues. The germline V and J ends were trimmed by 0 bases and 1 base, with 11 bases remaining between them. CDR3 protein: CAISESARARTDTQYF. The CDR3 DNA is TGTGCCATCAGTGAGTCTGCTCGGGCTCGCACAGATACGCAGTATTTT.

The J gene is TRBJ2-3, the V gene TRBV10-3; D ambiguous. The CDR3 has 13 amino acids. Germline V gives CDR1 ENHRY, CDR2 SYGVKD. Trimming took 6 bases from V and 0 from J, leaving 7 bases between them. The chain's CDR3 is CAIRPTSTDTQYF. Written as DNA, the CDR3 is TGTGCCATCAGACCCACGAGCACAGATACGCAGTATTTT.

The chain couples TRBV6-6 to TRBJ1-2, with 9 positions matching TRBD1. V shed 2 bases, J shed 5 bases, and the junction held 9 bases outside the gene matches. In germline, CDR1 is MNHNY, CDR2 SVGAGI (reference sequence). The CDR3 length is 16 residues. The CDR3, as DNA: TGTGCCAGCAGTTACGGACAGGGGAGGAGATCATATGGCTACACCTTC. Translated, it gives CASSYGQGRRSYGYTF.

The chain uses TRBV6-2 or TRBV6-3 and TRBJ1-5; D not certain. This CDR3 comprises 15 residues. The germline CDR1 and CDR2 sequences are MNHEY and SVGEGT. The germline V and J ends were trimmed by 2 bases and 0 bases, with 8 bases remaining between them. CDR3 nucleotides: TGTGCCAGCAGTTACGTGGGTTTTAGCAATCAGCCCCAGCATTTT. It translates to CASSYVGFSNQPQHF.

This chain connects TRBV4-3 to TRBJ2-7; D gene unclear. This CDR3 is 17 amino acids long. V lost 0 bases to trimming and J lost 5 bases, with 20 bases between them. Germline CDR1 reads LGHNA; CDR2 reads YSLEER. This chain's CDR3 is CASSQDPPPVGVHEQYF. As DNA, the CDR3 is TGCGCCAGCAGCCAAGACCCGCCCCCCGTCGGTGTCCACGAGCAGTACTTC.

The V call is TRBV19, the J call TRBJ1-3, with TRBD1 identical over 7 bases. CDR1 and CDR2 (germline): LNHDA, SQIVND (reference sequence). The CDR3 contains 16 residues. The J segment lost 0 bases and the V segment lost 4 bases, leaving 6 bases of the junction unmatched. This CDR3 is CASSRQGRVSGNTIYF. The CDR3 region has the DNA TGTGCCAGTAGTAGACAGGGAAGAGTCTCTGGAAACACCATATATTTT.

V gene TRBV12-3 or TRBV12-4 combines with J gene TRBJ2-3; 8 bases line up with TRBD1. The ends lost 4 bases at V and 6 bases at J; junction bases unmatched: 3. The CDR3 spans 13 residues. The CDR3 coding sequence is TGTGCCAGCAGTTACAGGGGGGAGGATACGCAGTATTTT. It is translated as CASSYRGEDTQYF.

This chain connects TRBV2 to TRBJ1-1; D is perhaps TRBD1 (6 bases). Looked up from germline, CDR1 is SNHLY and CDR2 is FYNNEI. V lost 3 bases to trimming and J lost 1 base, with 12 bases between them. The CDR3 loop spans 15 amino acids. The CDR3 here is CASSDLGGGNTEAFF. The DNA of the CDR3 is TGTGCCAGCAGTGATCTTGGAGGGGGGAACACTGAAGCTTTCTTT. The full variable domain, completed using reference TRBV2 and TRBJ1-1, is EPEVTQTPSHQVTQMGQEVILRCVPISNHLYFYWYRQILGQKVEFLVSFYNNEISEKSEIFDDQFSVERPDGSNFTLKIRSTKLEDSAMYFCASSDLGGGNTEAFFGQGTRLTVV.

Only one count was recorded for this clone. This rearrangement joins TRBV20-1 to TRBJ1-2; D might be TRBD1 (5 bases). The CDR3 totals 14 residues. The V gene's germline CDR1 is DFQATT and CDR2 SNEGSKA (reference sequence). V gave up 3 bases and J gave up 2 bases, with 13 bases separating them. The CDR3 DNA follows: TGCAGTGCTAGTAGCCCGACAGACAACTATGGCTACACCTTC. Translated, it gives CSASSPTDNYGYTF.

J is TRBJ2-3 and V is TRBV28; 10 bases are a match to TRBD2. In germline, CDR1 is MDHEN, CDR2 SYDVKM. With V trimmed by 5 bases and J by 7 bases, 9 bases remained unmatched. This CDR3 region has 15 residues. For the CDR3, the DNA is TGTGCCAGCAGTACCCCCGGACTAGCGGAATATACGCAGTATTTT. This gives the protein CASSTPGLAEYTQYF.

The rearrangement uses TRBV7-8 and TRBJ1-2; D is unresolved. The V gene lost 1 base and the J gene lost 4 bases, with 16 bases spanning the gap. Germline V lookup: CDR1 SGHVS, CDR2 FQNEAQ. The CDR3 is 16 amino acids. The DNA for the CDR3 is TGTGCCAGCAGCTTAGTGGTTTGGGGTTCGGGCTATGGCTACACCTTC. It translates to CASSLVVWGSGYGYTF. Supplemented by reference TRBV7-8 and TRBJ1-2, the full variable domain reads GAGVSQSPRYKVAKRGQDVALRCDPISGHVSLFWYQQALGQGPEFLTYFQNEAQLDKSGLPSDRFFAERPEGSVSTLKIQRTQQEDSAVYLCASSLVVWGSGYGYTFGSGTRLTVV.

V is TRBV4-3 and J is TRBJ1-4; D ambiguous. Germline V lookup: CDR1 LGHNA, CDR2 YSLEER. Trimming removed 4 bases from V and 0 bases from J, with 12 bases in between. The CDR3 sequence is 16 residues long. CDR3 nucleotides: TGCGCCAGCAGCCCCCACCCCCAAGCAACTAATGAAAAACTGTTTTTT. Its protein is CASSPHPQATNEKLFF.

This clone was seen more than once but under ten times. The chain recombines TRBV11-2 with TRBJ1-4; 7 bases are shared with TRBD1. Germline lookup yields CDR1 SGHAT and CDR2 FQNNGV. CDR3 size: 18 residues. J was trimmed by 8 bases and V by 2 bases; bases with no gene match: 17. The CDR3 region is CASSLYLPGQTSGEKLFF. CDR3 nucleotides: TGTGCCAGCAGCTTATATCTCCCGGGACAGACTAGTGGGGAAAAACTGTTTTTT.

This clone was counted a few times. The chain couples TRBV4-1 to TRBJ2-2, with a tentative D call TRBD1 (5 bases). Trimming left V 4 bases short and J 2 bases short, with 11 bases between. This CDR3 comprises 15 residues. Germline CDR1 MGHRA, CDR2 YSYEKL. CDR3 sequence: CASSPGWGNTGELFF. For the CDR3, the DNA is TGCGCCAGCAGCCCAGGGTGGGGAAACACCGGGGAGCTGTTTTTT.

The rearrangement joins TRBV5-5 to TRBJ2-1; possible D gene TRBD2, 7 bases. The V end lost 3 bases, the J end lost 8 bases, and 21 bases lay between the germline ends. The CDR3 is 16 amino acids. The germline V gene has CDR1 SGHKS and CDR2 YYEKEE (reference sequence). The CDR3 sequence: CASSSPWGGGSYEQFF. Here the CDR3 DNA reads TGTGCCAGCAGCTCACCATGGGGGGGCGGGTCCTATGAGCAGTTCTTC.

The chain is built from TRBV7-6 and TRBJ1-6; the D is unclear. The germline V gene has CDR1 SGHVS and CDR2 FNYEAQ. The CDR3 contains 15 residues. With 1 base removed from V and 0 bases from J, the gap between germline ends came to 4 bases. CDR3: CASSLVFSYNSPLHF. CDR3 DNA: TGTGCCAGCAGCTTAGTTTTCTCCTATAATTCACCCCTCCACTTT.

The rearrangement links TRBV7-8 to TRBJ1-4; a possible D gene is TRBD1 (6 bases). V shed 4 bases and J shed 6 bases, with 18 bases lying between them. Germline loops: CDR1 SGHVS, CDR2 FQNEAQ. CDR3 length: 16 residues. Written as DNA, the CDR3 is TGTGCCAGCAGCTCAAAAGGGGGGCGCGGGTATGAAAAACTGTTTTTT. As protein: CASSSKGGRGYEKLFF.

This rearrangement joins TRBV11-3 to TRBJ2-7, with D perhaps matching TRBD1 or TRBD2 (7 bases each). The CDR3 sequence is 15 residues long. Germline V gene sequence: CDR1 SGHNT, CDR2 YENEEA. Trimming shortened V by 5 bases and J by 3 bases, and 17 bases separated the two germline ends. The CDR3 loop reads CASSPGGGGYYEQYF. CDR3 nucleotide sequence: TGTGCCAGCAGCCCCGGGGGAGGGGGCTACTACGAGCAGTACTTC.

The CDR3 DNA sequence: TGTGCCTGGAGTGTGGGGGGCCGGCTTGGCTACACCTTC. It is translated as CAWSVGGRLGYTF. The J gene is TRBJ1-2, the V gene TRBV30, with D maybe TRBD1 (6 bases). V was trimmed by 0 bases and J by 7 bases, leaving 12 bases between them. Germline lookup yields CDR1 GTSNPN and CDR2 SVGIG (reference sequence). There are 13 residues in the CDR3. The full variable domain, rest sourced from reference TRBV30 and TRBJ1-2, is SQTIHQWPATLVQPVGSPLSLECTVEGTSNPNLYWYRQAAGRGLQLLFYSVGIGQISSEVPQNLSASRPQDRQFILSSKKLLLSDSGFYLCAWSVGGRLGYTFGSGTRLTVV.